This TCR beta chain comes out of a study of blood T cell repertoires in COVID-19 (dated by TCRdb to between 2020 and 2021). As for the study more broadly: The collaborator samples originated in the United States, Italy and Spain and spanned the acute and convalescent phases of COVID-19. The material from the prospective study consisted of cDNA or gDNA derived from T cells, B-cell-depleted T cells, or PBMCs. The dataset comprised deeply sampled blood TCRbeta repertoires from subjects exposed to, actively infected with, or recovered from COVID-19. The repertoires were made available in a free public database intended to serve as a resource for research on the immune response to SARS-CoV-2. The samples were drawn from two sources: the first 160 participants of the ongoing ImmuneRACE study, and 950 to 1,500 subjects contributed by 6 global collaborators. A de-identified subject ID, COVID-19 status, age in years and sex were almost always included in the sample metadata. Where HLA class I and class II types were available, the types were taken from metadata supplied by the sample provider, not from assay-based typing.

A note on this clone: Its target antigen remains unknown. Per-base qualities were not stored, and no clone one base away is much larger.

One collaborating source in Seattle enrolled patients while the patients were actively infected and followed the patients over time throughout the course of disease. Each collaborating institution followed its own protocols to collect whole blood in K2EDTA tubes. For TCRbeta analysis, collaborators shipped samples as frozen whole blood, isolated PBMCs, or DNA extracted from either of those sample types. The immunoSEQ Assay, a bias-controlled multiplex PCR, was used to amplify TCRbeta CDR3 regions from genomic DNA. Turning to the authors' computational methods: Nucleated cell counts per sample were estimated from amplification of reference gene primers within the assay. To quantify the absolute abundance of each unique TCRbeta CDR3 rearrangement, sequence reads were collapsed and filtered. For each sample, productive Simpson clonality was calculated as the square root of Simpson's diversity index over productive rearrangements. In TCRdb, the immuneACCESS table is reduced to in-frame sequences with V and J assigned. These tables do not hold every clone; where another copy was compared, an unresolved V gene accounts for under half, and the others remain unexplained. V and J calls and clone size are copied from that table; D and trimming were computed from the DNA. Within this sample are approximately 500,000 clones, with 70% to 90% of them counted one time only. The ten largest clones take up roughly 7.3% of the sample.

The CDR3 runs 13 residues from the cysteine to the phenylalanine. The retained sequence is limited to the CDR3, 39 bases, with the frame set at the first base. Reading the germline V gene gives CDR1 SNHLY and CDR2 FYNNEI. Trimming removed 7 bases from V and 3 bases from J, leaving 13 bases between the germline ends. What the study reported, not specific to this receptor: The amount of clinical and demographic metadata varied by source and participant and was provided uncurated.

Sequencing used peripheral blood. This receptor was obtained from a woman between 45 and 60 years old with COVID-19, enrolled during active disease. Rearrangement joined TRBV2 to TRBJ2-7, and the D gene may be TRBD2, 5 bases matching. CDR3 reads: CASNYLGVYEQYF. The nucleotides are TGTGCCAGCAACTACCTCGGGGTCTACGAGCAGTACTTC. The full variable domain, completed from the reference TRBV2 and TRBJ2-7 proteins outside the CDR3, reads EPEVTQTPSHQVTQMGQEVILRCVPISNHLYFYWYRQILGQKVEFLVSFYNNEISEKSEIFDDQFSVERPDGSNFTLKIRSTKLEDSAMYFCASNYLGVYEQYFGPGTRLTVT.